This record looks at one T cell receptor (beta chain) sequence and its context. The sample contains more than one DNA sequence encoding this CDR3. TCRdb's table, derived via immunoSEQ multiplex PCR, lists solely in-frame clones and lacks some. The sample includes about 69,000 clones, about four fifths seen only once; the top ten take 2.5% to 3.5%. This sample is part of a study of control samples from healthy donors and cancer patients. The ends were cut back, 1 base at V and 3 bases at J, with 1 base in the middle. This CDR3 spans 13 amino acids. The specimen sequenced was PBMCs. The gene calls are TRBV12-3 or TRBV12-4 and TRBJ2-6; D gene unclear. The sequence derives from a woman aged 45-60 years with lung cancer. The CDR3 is CASSLVGANVLTF. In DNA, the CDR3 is TGTGCCAGCAGTTTAGTTGGGGCCAACGTCCTGACTTTC.